The next 24 T cell receptor beta chains were all read from a single sample in a study of T cells in Graves' hyperthyroidism and ophthalmopathy. Using RNA transcripts as the source, TCR beta CDR3 regions were amplified. TCR CDR3 regions were first amplified by RT-PCR with HTBI primers. TCRdb redid the calling of the multiplex PCR reads with MiXCR, one entry per CDR3 protein. The table has about 200,000 distinct CDR3 sequences, about 16% seen once; the top ten hold about 45%. Sequencing was done on a sample of blood. The receptors were gathered from a man in his forties with Graves' hyperthyroidism.

The chain is built from TRBV19 and TRBJ1-1; 7 bases align to TRBD1. Germline V gene sequence: CDR1 LNHDA, CDR2 SQIVND (reference sequence). This CDR3 spans 14 amino acids. J gave up 4 bases and V 5 bases, and 7 bases lay outside the gene matches. For the CDR3, the DNA is TGTGCCAGTAGTCCCATAGCAGGGGGCACTGAAGCTTTCTTT. The encoded protein is CASSPIAGGTEAFF.

A word on this clonotype: One junction end does not reproduce the germline sequence, and a read error may be involved. The genes are TRBV7-2 and TRBJ1-2; the D is unclear. CDR3 length: 12 amino acids. Germline V gene data show CDR1 as SGHTA and CDR2 as FQGNSA. The CDR3 DNA sequence: TGTGCCAGCAGCTCAGGTCACTACGGCTACATCTTC. Amino acid sequence: CASSSGHYGYIF.

This clonotype was recorded many times. The CDR3 DNA sequence: TGTGCCAGCAGCCGAGGGGCTTCGGAGCCCCAGCATTTT. This encodes CASSRGASEPQHF. The V call is TRBV6-1, the J call TRBJ1-5, with D possibly being TRBD1 (5 bases). CDR1 is MNHNS, CDR2 SASEGT, per germline. V lost 6 bases and J lost 8, with 14 bases in between. This CDR3 contains 13 residues.

This clonotype was seen a handful of times. The gene calls are TRBV19 and TRBJ2-5; 11 positions agree with TRBD1. Losses at the gene ends were 6 bases for V and 8 bases for J; bases not matched to a gene: 11. Per germline, CDR1 LNHDA and CDR2 SQIVND (reference sequence). The CDR3 has 15 amino acids. The CDR3 reads CASSRGSGQGVTQYF. The CDR3 DNA follows: TGTGCCAGTAGCCGGGGGTCGGGACAGGGGGTAACCCAGTACTTC. The full variable domain, completed using reference TRBV19 and TRBJ2-5, is DGGITQSPKYLFRKEGQNVTLSCEQNLNHDAMYWYRQDPGQGLRLIYYSQIVNDFQKGDIAEGYSVSREKKESFPLTVTSAQKNPTAFYLCASSRGSGQGVTQYFGPGTRLLVL.

CDR3 sequence (DNA): TGCAGTGCTAACCACCCCGGATGGCATGAGCAGTTCTTC. Translating gives CSANHPGWHEQFF. The chain links TRBV20-1 to TRBJ2-1; D not certain. Germline V lookup: CDR1 DFQATT, CDR2 SNEGSKA (reference sequence). Trimming cost V 4 bases and J 8 bases, with 15 bases left between them. The CDR3 extends over 13 amino acids.

This clonotype was observed many times. The V call is TRBV27, the J call TRBJ1-2; 8 bases line up with TRBD1. The J segment lost 3 bases and the V segment lost 2 bases, leaving 2 bases of the junction unmatched. Per germline, CDR1 MNHEY and CDR2 SMNVEV (reference sequence). This CDR3 comprises 14 residues. Here the CDR3 DNA reads TGTGCCAGCAGTTTAGGGACAGGCCACTATGGCTACACCTTC. Translated, it gives CASSLGTGHYGYTF.

V and J are TRBV24-1 and TRBJ2-3; TRBD1 agrees at 9 bases. CDR1 and CDR2 (germline): KGHDR, SFDVKD. The CDR3 is 16 amino acids. V lost 4 bases to trimming and J lost 4 bases; unmatched junction nucleotides: 8. The CDR3 nucleotides are TGTGCCACCAGTGACCGGCGGGACAGGGTTGCAGATACGCAGTATTTT. It yields the protein CATSDRRDRVADTQYF.

This clonotype was detected ten times or more. V and J are TRBV28 and TRBJ2-1; D gene uncertain. CDR3 length: 12 residues. Germline loops: CDR1 MDHEN, CDR2 SYDVKM. V lost 3 bases to trimming and J lost 8 bases, with 8 bases between them. In DNA form, the CDR3 reads TGTGCCAGCAGTTTCCCTTTGTATGAGCAGTTCTTC. Protein: CASSFPLYEQFF.

As for this clonotype: One junction end disagrees with the germline gene, perhaps due to a read error. The V gene is TRBV6-6, the J gene TRBJ1-2; D is unresolved. Looked up from germline, CDR1 is MNHNY and CDR2 is SVGAGI (reference sequence). The CDR3 totals 15 residues. The CDR3 DNA is TGTGCCGGCAGTTACTCGAGAGGAGTTAACTATGGCTACACCTTC. As protein: CAGSYSRGVNYGYTF.

This clonotype was picked up a small number of times. The genes are TRBV9 and TRBJ2-1; D is perhaps TRBD2 (6 bases). CDR1 is SGDLS and CDR2 is YYNGEE in the germline V gene. CDR3 length equals 13 residues. Trimming removed 0 bases from V and 7 bases from J, with 8 bases in between. This CDR3 is CASSVAGVNEQFF. The CDR3 nucleotides are TGTGCCAGCAGCGTAGCGGGGGTTAATGAGCAGTTCTTC.

This clonotype was seen at least ten times. V is TRBV6-2 or TRBV6-3 and J is TRBJ2-1; TRBD2 agrees at 8 bases. The CDR3 runs to 15 residues. CDR1 is MNHEY and CDR2 is SVGEGT in the germline V gene. J gave up 9 bases and V 5 bases, and 12 bases lay outside the gene matches. The CDR3 sequence: CASSRPGGGYAEQFF. The CDR3 nucleotides are TGTGCCAGCAGTCGACCCGGGGGGGGGTACGCTGAGCAGTTCTTC.

The chain has TRBV6-9 and TRBJ1-1; perhaps TRBD1 as D (5 bases). The CDR3 extends over 14 amino acids. Germline CDR1 reads MNHGY; CDR2 reads SVAAGI. V lost 3 bases and J 1 base, leaving 9 bases between the germline ends. The CDR3 sequence is CASSYWGENTEAFF. The CDR3 DNA reads as TGTGCCAGCAGTTACTGGGGCGAGAACACTGAAGCTTTCTTT.

Comments on this clonotype: Since a much larger clone is just one base distant, this may be a read error. The rearrangement uses TRBV15 and TRBJ2-5; TRBD1 matches at 7 bases. CDR1 is LNHNV and CDR2 is YYDKDF in the germline V gene (reference sequence). This CDR3 is built from 15 residues. Trimming cost V 2 bases and J 4 bases; bases outside gene matches: 7. This CDR3 reads CATSRMRQGRETQYF. DNA for the CDR3: TGTGCCACCAGCAGAATGAGACAGGGTCGAGAGACCCAGTACTTC.

The CDR3 reads CSAWDTVHQPQHF. CDR3 sequence (DNA): TGCAGTGCATGGGACACAGTCCATCAGCCCCAGCATTTT. The chain uses TRBV20-1 and TRBJ1-5; maybe TRBD1 (6 bases). The CDR3 consists of 13 residues. With 6 bases removed from V and 5 bases from J, the gap between germline ends came to 14 bases. Germline V CDR1 and CDR2: DFQATT, SNEGSKA (reference sequence).

This clonotype was picked up many times. The chain employs TRBV28 and TRBJ1-1; TRBD1 agrees at 9 bases. Trimming took 4 bases from V and 3 from J; bases not matched to a gene: 3. The CDR3 length is 14 residues. Germline V CDR1 and CDR2: MDHEN, SYDVKM. CDR3 bases: TGTGCCAGCAGTTACAGGGGGCGAGACACTGAAGCTTTCTTT. Translation: CASSYRGRDTEAFF.

This clonotype was recorded many times. The chain uses TRBV4-2 and TRBJ2-7; 8 nucleotides align to TRBD2. The CDR3 length is 16 residues. V shed 3 bases, J shed 2 bases, and the junction held 9 bases outside the gene matches. CDR1 LGHNA and CDR2 YNFKEQ come from the germline V gene. The CDR3 nucleotides read TGTGCCAGCAGCCATTCCTCCCCCGGGGGGGCCTACGAGCAGTACTTC. Translated: CASSHSSPGGAYEQYF.

This clonotype was recorded at least ten times. The gene calls are TRBV30 and TRBJ2-3; D remains ambiguous. The CDR3 extends over 12 amino acids. Germline CDR1 is GTSNPN and CDR2 is SVGIG (reference sequence). The ends were cut back, 1 base at V and 0 bases at J, with 2 bases in the middle. In DNA form, the CDR3 reads TGTGCCTGGAGTGGTAGCACAGATACGCAGTATTTT. Amino acid sequence: CAWSGSTDTQYF.

This clonotype appeared many times. The rearrangement links TRBV7-8 to TRBJ2-2; tentative D call: TRBD2 (7 bases). From germline, CDR1 is SGHVS and CDR2 FQNEAQ. Trimming took 5 bases from V and 3 from J, leaving 13 bases between them. The CDR3 totals 15 residues. The CDR3: CASSGGGQYTGELFF. CDR3 nucleotide sequence: TGTGCCAGCAGCGGGGGGGGCCAGTACACCGGGGAGCTGTTTTTT.

This clonotype has at least ten counts. The rearrangement links TRBV7-8 to TRBJ2-1; unclear D gene. V dropped 1 base and J dropped 1 base, with 11 bases sitting between them. This CDR3 is built from 16 residues. Germline V lookup: CDR1 SGHVS, CDR2 FQNEAQ. CDR3 residues: CASSLVAGASYNEQFF. In nucleotides, the CDR3 is TGTGCCAGCAGCTTAGTAGCAGGAGCTTCCTACAATGAGCAGTTCTTC.

This chain joins TRBV9 and TRBJ2-7; possibly TRBD2 for D (5 bases). The CDR3 spans 13 residues. Trimming took 4 bases from V and 5 from J, leaving 13 bases between them. Germline-derived CDR1 and CDR2 are SGDLS and YYNGEE. CDR3 protein: CASSPARGHEQYF. In DNA form, the CDR3 reads TGTGCCAGCAGCCCAGCTCGGGGTCACGAGCAGTACTTC.

This clonotype came up many times. This chain uses TRBV27 with TRBJ2-5; 12 bases map to TRBD2. Germline CDR1 and CDR2: MNHEY and SMNVEV (reference sequence). V was clipped by 3 bases and J by 5 bases; unmatched bases: 10. The CDR3 spans 17 residues. Here the CDR3 reads CASSLRTSGGTRETQYF. In nucleotides, the CDR3 is TGTGCCAGCAGTTTGCGTACTAGCGGGGGGACCCGGGAGACCCAGTACTTC.

This clonotype was seen a few times. This may stem from a read error, because a much larger clone lies one nucleotide away. This sequence joins TRBV7-3 and TRBJ2-1, with 8 bases matching TRBD1. The CDR3 loop spans 14 amino acids. Germline-derived CDR1 and CDR2 are SGHTA and FQGTGA. The CDR3 bases are TGTGTCAGCAGCTCGGGACAGGTTAACGGCGAGCAGTTCTTC. Amino acids: CVSSSGQVNGEQFF.

This clonotype has at least ten counts. CDR3 loop: CSVAALGDTEAFF. The CDR3 bases are TGCAGCGTTGCCGCCCTAGGGGACACTGAAGCTTTCTTT. The V call is TRBV29-1, the J call TRBJ1-1, with D possibly being TRBD1 (5 bases). The germline V gene has CDR1 SQVTM and CDR2 ANQGSEA. The length of the CDR3 is 13 residues. V lost 4 bases to trimming and J lost 3 bases, with 12 bases between them.

This clonotype was counted between two and nine times. This chain joins TRBV20-1 and TRBJ2-1, with 7 positions matching TRBD2. Trimming cost V 1 base and J 2 bases; bases outside gene matches: 14. The CDR3 spans 18 residues. Per germline, CDR1 DFQATT and CDR2 SNEGSKA (reference sequence). CDR3 nucleotide sequence: TGCAGTGCTAGAGGCCTTTCGCTGGCGGGGGAGACCTACAATGAGCAGTTCTTC. Its translation: CSARGLSLAGETYNEQFF.